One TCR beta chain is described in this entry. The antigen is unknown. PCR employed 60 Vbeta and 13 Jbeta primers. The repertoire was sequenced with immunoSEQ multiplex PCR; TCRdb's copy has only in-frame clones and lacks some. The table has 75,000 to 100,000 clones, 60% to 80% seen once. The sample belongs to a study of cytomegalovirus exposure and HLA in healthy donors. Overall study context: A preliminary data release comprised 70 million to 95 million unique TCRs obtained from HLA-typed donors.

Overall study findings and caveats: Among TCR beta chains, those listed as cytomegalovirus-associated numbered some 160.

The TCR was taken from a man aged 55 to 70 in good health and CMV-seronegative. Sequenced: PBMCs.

The CDR3 is CASTFTGTSLNEQYF. In DNA, the CDR3 is TGTGCCAGCACCTTTACCGGGACTAGCCTCAACGAGCAGTACTTC. The chain links TRBV4-2 to TRBJ2-5; 9 bases agree with TRBD2. The last part of the DNA fits TRBJ2-7 better; the J call may be wrong. This CDR3 is 15 amino acids long. The germline gives CDR1 LGHNA, CDR2 YNFKEQ.